This T cell receptor beta chain was recorded in a study of regulatory T cells in long-lasting Graves disease. Study findings and constraints: Persistent Graves' patients had lower TCR diversity than newly diagnosed ones. Not thyroid tissue but only peripheral blood was studied. Persistent disease favored TRBV28, TRBJ1-2 and TRBJ2-5.

Documented time point: newly diagnosed GD, antithyroid drugs for less than 3 months. RNA from PBMCs was the source of the TCR library. With V trimmed by 0 bases and J by 6 bases, 12 bases remained unmatched. This CDR3 is built from 18 residues. Germline CDR1 reads MGHRA; CDR2 reads YSYEKL. According to the study, TCR beta libraries were built with iRepertoire HTBI primers and CDR3-region Arm-PCR. TCRdb passed the multiplex PCR reads through MiXCR, listing each CDR3 protein once. The profile shows about 380,000 distinct CDR3 sequences, 15% to 18% of them singletons. This clonotype was observed at least ten times. Its antigen is undetermined.

The sequenced sample was peripheral blood mononuclear cells (PBMCs), obtained at new diagnosis, from a patient treated with antithyroid drugs. The chain is built from TRBV4-1 and TRBJ1-2; 11 nucleotides line up with TRBD1. The source is a female donor with Graves disease. The CDR3 bases are TGCGCCAGCAGCCAAGACGGGACAGGGGGTTCTCTGTGTCATGGCTACACCTTC. Translated, it gives CASSQDGTGGSLCHGYTF.